This TCR beta chain was obtained from a study of shared clonotypes between healthy human individuals. V trimming: 0 bases; J trimming: 2 bases; junction bases outside the gene matches: 7. The length of the CDR3 is 17 residues. Germline values: CDR1 LGHNA, CDR2 YSLEER. Positively selected for CCR7, the CD45RO-negative cells used as naive CD8 cells excluded terminally differentiated effector memory CD45RA+ cells. The method was immunoSEQ multiplex PCR; TCRdb's version includes in-frame clones alone and lacks a portion of them. This table holds about 820,000 clones, 90% to 95% found once. The source material was naive CD8+ T cells sorted from blood. The rearrangement links TRBV4-3 to TRBJ2-3, with 8 bases fitting TRBD2. The origin of this receptor is a man aged 30 to 45 in good health. This CDR3 reads CASSQDLTSGLTDTQYF. CDR3 nucleotides: TGCGCCAGCAGCCAAGATCTTACTAGCGGACTCACAGATACGCAGTATTTT.